One sample yielded the 21 T cell receptor beta chains listed below, sequenced in a study of regulatory T cells in long-lasting Graves disease. Time point given: newly diagnosed GD, antithyroid drugs for less than 3 months. There was RNA extracted from PBMCs, and the TCR library was made from it. CDR3-region Arm-PCR and iRepertoire HTBI primers produced the TCR beta libraries. TCRdb used MiXCR to reprocess the multiplex PCR reads, holding one entry per CDR3 protein. Of 300,000 to 400,000 distinct CDR3 sequences in the sample, approximately 15% were seen once. The same sample was also studied in work on T cells in Graves' hyperthyroidism and ophthalmopathy.

Specimen: peripheral blood mononuclear cells (PBMCs), collected at new diagnosis, from a patient treated with antithyroid drugs. The receptors here all came from a man between 40 and 49 years old with Graves disease.

The count of this clonotype is one. The V and J genes are TRBV19 and TRBJ2-5; 8 bases map to TRBD1. This CDR3 has 14 residues. Trimming cost V 4 bases and J 5 bases; bases outside gene matches: 6. Germline CDR1 and CDR2: LNHDA and SQIVND (reference sequence). CDR3 loop: CASSKTGAGETQYF. The CDR3 nucleotides read TGTGCCAGTAGTAAGACAGGGGCCGGGGAGACCCAGTACTTC. Together with reference TRBV19 and TRBJ2-5, the CDR3 gives the full variable domain: DGGITQSPKYLFRKEGQNVTLSCEQNLNHDAMYWYRQDPGQGLRLIYYSQIVNDFQKGDIAEGYSVSREKKESFPLTVTSAQKNPTAFYLCASSKTGAGETQYFGPGTRLLVL.

Details on this clonotype: Given a much more abundant clone one base away, this may be a read error. The chain recombines TRBV7-2 with TRBJ2-5; D may correspond to TRBD1 or TRBD2 (6 bases each). In germline, CDR1 is SGHTA, CDR2 FQGNSA. The CDR3 runs 16 residues. V dropped 6 bases and J dropped 11 bases, with 28 bases sitting between them. Here the CDR3 reads CASSYPRLVGDNEQYF. CDR3 in DNA: TGTGCCAGCAGTTACCCCAGACTAGTGGGGGACAATGAGCAGTACTTC. The full variable domain, its missing parts supplied by reference TRBV7-2 and TRBJ2-5, is GAGVSQSPSNKVTEKGKDVELRCDPISGHTALYWYRQSLGQGLEFLIYFQGNSAPDKSGLPSDRFSAERTGGSVSTLTIQRTQQEDSAVYLCASSYPRLVGDNEQYFGPGTRLLVL.

The chain employs TRBV3-1 and TRBJ2-7; D is unresolved. The CDR3 consists of 12 residues. Germline V lookup: CDR1 LGHDT, CDR2 YNNKEL (reference sequence). V was shortened by 3 bases and J by 3 bases, with 6 bases between the two germline ends. CDR3 nucleotide sequence: TGTGCCAGCAGCCAGAGAAGCTACGAGCAGTACTTC. Amino acids: CASSQRSYEQYF.

This clonotype was recorded many times. The chain combines TRBV7-9 with TRBJ2-1; D is unresolved. V was cut by 10 bases and J by 0 bases, with 16 bases left in between. The CDR3 totals 15 residues. Germline V gene lookup returns CDR1 SEHNR and CDR2 FQNEAQ (reference sequence). CDR3 DNA sequence: TGTGCCACGCAGGATGAAGGCAGCTCCTACAATGAGCAGTTCTTC. Translation gives CATQDEGSSYNEQFF.

Worth noting for this clonotype: A single base separates this from a much larger clone, so it may be a read error. V usage is TRBV7-8 and J usage is TRBJ2-2; D remains unclear. In germline, CDR1 is SGHVS, CDR2 FQNEAQ. This CDR3 contains 13 residues. CDR3 loop: CTSSLGLTGELFF. The CDR3 DNA reads TGTACCAGCAGCTTAGGGCTGACCGGGGAGCTGTTTTTT.

V gene TRBV15 combines with J gene TRBJ1-4; no firm D call. The V gene's germline CDR1 is LNHNV and CDR2 YYDKDF (reference sequence). Trimming removed 1 base from V and 2 bases from J, with 5 bases in between. The CDR3 totals 14 residues. This chain's CDR3 is CATSRVPTNEKLFF. The CDR3, as DNA: TGTGCCACCAGCAGAGTGCCGACTAATGAAAAACTGTTTTTT. The full variable domain, its missing parts supplied by reference TRBV15 and TRBJ1-4, is DAMVIQNPRYQVTQFGKPVTLSCSQTLNHNVMYWYQQKSSQAPKLLFHYYDKDFNNEADTPDNFQSRRPNTSFCFLDIRSPGLGDTAMYLCATSRVPTNEKLFFGSGTQLSVL.

Concerning this clonotype itself: A much larger clone differs by one base, so this may be a read error. The rearrangement joins TRBV28 to TRBJ2-2, with D perhaps TRBD1 (6 bases). CDR3 length equals 15 residues. Germline V CDR1 and CDR2: MDHEN, SYDVKM. The CDR3 nucleotides read TGTGCCGGCAGTTTAAGGACAGCGGTCGCCGGGGAGCTGTTTTTT. It is translated as CAGSLRTAVAGELFF.

This clonotype has just a few counts. The rearrangement joins TRBV10-3 to TRBJ2-3, with TRBD2 matching 9 bases. Germline lookup yields CDR1 ENHRY and CDR2 SYGVKD. V lost 6 bases, J lost 4 bases, and 11 bases stayed unmatched. The length of the CDR3 is 16 residues. CDR3 nucleotides: TGTGCCATCAGCGCCCCTAGCGGGGTCTTAGCAGATACGCAGTATTTT. This sequence encodes CAISAPSGVLADTQYF.

This clonotype has a handful of counts. The J gene is TRBJ2-7, the V gene TRBV19; TRBD1 aligns across 8 bases. CDR3 length equals 15 residues. CDR1 is LNHDA, CDR2 SQIVND, per germline (reference sequence). The junction had 11 bases not matched to a gene; V was cut back by 4 bases and J by 6 bases. CDR3: CASSNGQGFLVEQYF. CDR3 nucleotides: TGTGCCAGTAGTAACGGACAGGGATTTTTAGTCGAGCAGTACTTC. Based on the CDR3 plus reference TRBV19 and TRBJ2-7, the full variable domain is DGGITQSPKYLFRKEGQNVTLSCEQNLNHDAMYWYRQDPGQGLRLIYYSQIVNDFQKGDIAEGYSVSREKKESFPLTVTSAQKNPTAFYLCASSNGQGFLVEQYFGPGTRLTVT.

This clonotype came up many times. This rearrangement joins TRBV28 to TRBJ2-5; D unclear. Looked up from germline, CDR1 is MDHEN and CDR2 is SYDVKM. There are 15 residues in the CDR3. V was pared by 3 bases and J by 2 bases, with 13 bases between. The CDR3 loop is CASSFGVFRQETQYF. The CDR3 DNA is TGTGCCAGCAGTTTTGGGGTTTTTAGGCAAGAGACCCAGTACTTC.

The sample holds many counts of this clonotype. The chain combines TRBV9 with TRBJ2-5; 7 bases align to TRBD2. Germline CDR1 and CDR2: SGDLS and YYNGEE. The J segment lost 10 bases and the V segment lost 4 bases, leaving 7 bases of the junction unmatched. This CDR3 has 12 residues. The CDR3 here is CASSPGGMDQYF. As DNA, the CDR3 is TGTGCCAGCAGCCCCGGGGGGATGGACCAGTACTTC.

At least ten counts were recorded for this clonotype. The V call is TRBV12-3 or TRBV12-4, the J call TRBJ1-2; D remains unclear. The CDR3 has 13 residues. Trimming cost V 3 bases and J 4 bases, with 9 bases left between them. CDR3 coding DNA: TGTGCCAGCAGTTTGCAGATAAGCTATGGCTACACCTTC. Translating it yields CASSLQISYGYTF.

This clonotype was seen ten or more times. The chain couples TRBV6-9 to TRBJ2-3; 7 nucleotides line up with TRBD2. CDR1 is MNHGY, CDR2 SVAAGI, per germline. V gave up 3 bases and J gave up 5 bases; unmatched junction bases: 8. The CDR3 sequence is 15 residues long. CDR3 sequence reads: CASSYNPGRGDTQYF. CDR3 sequence (DNA): TGTGCCAGCAGTTACAATCCGGGGAGGGGAGATACGCAGTATTTT.

In this sample, this clonotype turned up many times. J is TRBJ2-3 and V is TRBV5-1, with 13 nucleotides matching TRBD2. Germline assignment: CDR1 SGHRS and CDR2 YFSETQ. J gave up 4 bases and V 4 bases, and 12 bases lay outside the gene matches. The CDR3 is 18 residues long. In DNA, the CDR3 is TGCGCCAGCAGCCCGAGGACTAGCGGGGGTCCAACCTCAGATACGCAGTATTTT. Its protein is CASSPRTSGGPTSDTQYF.

Concerning this clonotype: A far larger clone is just one base off, so this is likely a read error. The rearrangement links TRBV30 to TRBJ2-3; TRBD1 or TRBD2 may be the D gene (5 bases each). Germline CDR1 GTSNPN, CDR2 SVGIG (reference sequence). The CDR3 sequence is 15 residues long. CDR3 nucleotide sequence: TGTGCCTGGAGTCCCGGGACGCAGAGTCTTGACGAGCAGTGCTTC. Protein sequence: CAWSPGTQSLDEQCF.

This clonotype was detected many times. The CDR3 loop reads CASSWTGHETQYF. CDR3 DNA sequence: TGTGCCAGCAGCTGGACAGGGCACGAGACCCAGTACTTC. This chain connects TRBV7-3 to TRBJ2-5; TRBD1 matches 8 bases. Germline CDR1 reads SGHTA; CDR2 reads FQGTGA. The CDR3 runs to 13 residues. The V segment lost 4 bases and the J segment 5 bases; nucleotides outside the gene matches: 3.

As concerns this clonotype: The likely explanation is a read error, given a far larger clone one base away. This chain links TRBV11-2 with TRBJ2-5, with no clear D. From germline, CDR1 is SGHAT and CDR2 FQNNGV. This CDR3 has 13 amino acids. CDR3 residues: CTSSPPTQETQYF. CDR3 sequence (DNA): TGTACCAGCAGCCCTCCAACCCAAGAGACCCAGTACTTC.

At least ten counts were recorded for this clonotype. V gene TRBV3-1 combines with J gene TRBJ2-1; 13 bases are a match to TRBD2. J was trimmed by 5 bases and V by 4 bases; bases with no gene match: 5. From germline, CDR1 is LGHDT and CDR2 YNNKEL (reference sequence). CDR3 length equals 16 residues. In DNA form, the CDR3 reads TGTGCCAGCAGCCCTCAACTAGCGGGGGGGGACAATGAGCAGTTCTTC. Amino acid sequence: CASSPQLAGGDNEQFF.

This chain joins TRBV5-6 and TRBJ1-4, with TRBD1 identical over 7 bases. Germline assignment: CDR1 SGHDT and CDR2 YYEEEE. The CDR3 sequence is 15 residues long. The J segment lost 6 bases and the V segment lost 4 bases, leaving 9 bases of the junction unmatched. This CDR3 reads CASSLKGRGYEKLFF. CDR3 DNA sequence: TGTGCCAGCAGCCTAAAGGGCAGGGGGTATGAAAAACTGTTTTTT.

The sample holds one count of this clonotype. A much larger clone sits a single nucleotide away, making a read error possible. This chain joins TRBV11-3 and TRBJ1-2; a weak D match, TRBD1 (5 bases). The CDR3 spans 15 residues. Between the trimmed V and J ends, which lost 8 bases and 4 bases, there was a span of 20 bases. Germline V gene sequence: CDR1 SGHNT, CDR2 YENEEA. The DNA of the CDR3 is TGTGCCAGCGGGCACGGAGGGGCTGCTGGCTATGGCTACACCTTC. Residues: CASGHGGAAGYGYTF.

The chain employs TRBV5-1 and TRBJ2-6; 9 nucleotides align to TRBD1. J gave up 8 bases and V 4 bases, and 4 bases lay outside the gene matches. The CDR3 contains 14 residues. Germline V gene data show CDR1 as SGHRS and CDR2 as YFSETQ. The CDR3 coding sequence is TGCGCCAGCAGCCGGACAGGGGACTCCAACGTCCTGACTTTC. Translated: CASSRTGDSNVLTF.